The T cell receptor beta chain under discussion was sequenced for a study of blood T cell repertoires in COVID-19 (TCRdb year 2020). Broadly, across the study: Samples covering the acute and convalescent phases of COVID-19 were provided by collaborators in the United States, Italy and Spain. The repertoires were made available in a free public database intended to serve as a resource for research on the immune response to SARS-CoV-2. The dataset comprised deeply sampled blood TCRbeta repertoires from subjects exposed to, actively infected with, or recovered from COVID-19. A de-identified subject ID, COVID-19 status, age in years and sex were almost always included in the sample metadata. Samples were obtained from the ongoing ImmuneRACE study (first 160 participants) and from 1,254 subjects provided by 6 global collaborators. The material from the prospective study consisted of cDNA or gDNA derived from T cells, B-cell-depleted T cells, or PBMCs. Where available, HLA class I and class II types were taken from metadata supplied by the sample provider and were not determined by assay-based typing.

At one collaborating source in Seattle, patients were enrolled during active infection and were followed longitudinally through the course of disease. The collaborating institutions used their own protocols to collect whole blood in K2EDTA tubes. For TCRbeta analysis, collaborators shipped samples as frozen whole blood, isolated PBMCs, or DNA extracted from either of those sample types. From its cysteine to its phenylalanine, the CDR3 spans 18 amino acids. Only the CDR3 region is kept as DNA, spanning 54 bases read in frame from base 1. For CDR1 and CDR2, the germline V gene lists SGHTA and FQGTGA. Trimming takes 5 bases from V and 0 bases from J, and the germline ends sit 19 bases apart. A remark on this clone: This clone's antigen is unknown. Nothing much larger sits one base from this clone, and base qualities are not available.

The immunoSEQ Assay, a bias-controlled multiplex PCR, was used to amplify TCRbeta CDR3 regions from genomic DNA. In the original analysis: The number of nucleated cells in each sample was estimated from the amplification of reference gene primers within the assay. To quantify the absolute abundance of each unique TCRbeta CDR3 rearrangement, sequence reads were collapsed and filtered. Productive Simpson clonality was computed per sample as the square root of Simpson's diversity index over productive rearrangements. The table was pulled from immuneACCESS by TCRdb, which kept in-frame rearrangements only. Such tables lose some clones; where checked, under half of the loss comes from unresolved V genes, and the rest has no known cause. V, J and clone size reflect that table, while D and trimming were determined from the DNA. This sample gives some 190,000 clones in total; 70% to 85% of them show up just once. The top ten hold around 7.8% of the sample.

Findings and caveats that apply to the study as a whole: Clinical and demographic metadata were provided uncurated, with the amount varying by source and participant.

The sequence was obtained from a woman of 80 years or more with COVID-19, enrolled during active disease. What was sequenced was peripheral blood. The V and J genes are TRBV7-3 and TRBJ2-2; possibly the D gene is TRBD2, per 7 matching bases. CDR3 sequence: CASSLRGRGGPNTGELFF. The bases are TGTGCCAGCAGCCTCCGTGGGAGGGGGGGCCCGAACACCGGGGAGCTGTTTTTT.